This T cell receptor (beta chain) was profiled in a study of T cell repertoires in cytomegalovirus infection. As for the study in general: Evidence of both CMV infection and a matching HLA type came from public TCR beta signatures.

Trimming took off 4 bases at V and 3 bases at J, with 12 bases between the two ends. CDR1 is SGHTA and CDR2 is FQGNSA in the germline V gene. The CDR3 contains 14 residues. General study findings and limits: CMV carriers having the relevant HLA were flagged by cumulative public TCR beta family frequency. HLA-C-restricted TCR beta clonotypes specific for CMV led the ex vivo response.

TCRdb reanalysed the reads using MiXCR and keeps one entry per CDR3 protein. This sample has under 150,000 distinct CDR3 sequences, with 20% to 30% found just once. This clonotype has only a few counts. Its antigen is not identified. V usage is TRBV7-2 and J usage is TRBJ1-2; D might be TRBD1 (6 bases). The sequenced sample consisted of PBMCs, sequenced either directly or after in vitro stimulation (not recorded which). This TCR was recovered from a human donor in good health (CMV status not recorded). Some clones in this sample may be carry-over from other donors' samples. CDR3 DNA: TGTGCCAGCAGCTATCAGGGGTGGGACTATGGCTACACCTTC. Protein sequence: CASSYQGWDYGYTF.